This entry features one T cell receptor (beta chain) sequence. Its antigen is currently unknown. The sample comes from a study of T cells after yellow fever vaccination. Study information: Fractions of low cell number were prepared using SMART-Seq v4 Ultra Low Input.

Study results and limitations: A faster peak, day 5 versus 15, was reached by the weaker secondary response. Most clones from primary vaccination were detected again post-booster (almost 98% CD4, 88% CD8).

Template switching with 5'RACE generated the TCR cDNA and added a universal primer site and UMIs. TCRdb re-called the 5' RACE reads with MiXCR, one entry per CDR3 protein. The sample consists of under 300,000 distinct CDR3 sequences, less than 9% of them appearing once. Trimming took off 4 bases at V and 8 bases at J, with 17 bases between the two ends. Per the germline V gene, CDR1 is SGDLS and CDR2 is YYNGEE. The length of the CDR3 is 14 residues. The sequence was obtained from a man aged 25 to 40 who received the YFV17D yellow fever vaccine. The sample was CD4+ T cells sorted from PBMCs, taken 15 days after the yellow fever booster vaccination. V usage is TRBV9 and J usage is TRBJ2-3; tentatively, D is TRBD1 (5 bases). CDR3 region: CASSPGRDVSTQYF. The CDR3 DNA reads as TGTGCCAGCAGCCCCGGCAGGGATGTCAGTACGCAGTATTTT.